Below, 27 T cell receptor beta chains from the same sample are listed, as sequenced in a study of read filtering for tumor transcriptome and immune sequencing. Molecular barcoded adaptors covering alpha/delta and beta/gamma chains were used on approximately 400 ng RNA. TCRdb redid the calling of the reads with MiXCR, one entry per CDR3 protein. The sample shows some 41,000 distinct CDR3 sequences, about 12% of them seen only once. The sequencing input was a population of CD138-negative cells sorted from bone marrow. These receptors all come from a donor aged 40 or older with multiple myeloma.

This clonotype occurred many times. The V and J genes are TRBV11-3 and TRBJ1-1; D remains unclear. Germline V CDR1 and CDR2: SGHNT, YENEEA. CDR3 length: 14 residues. V gave up 3 bases and J gave up 3 bases, with 11 bases separating them. The CDR3 sequence: CASSFGEGHTEAFF. CDR3 coding DNA: TGTGCCAGCAGCTTCGGGGAGGGTCACACTGAAGCTTTCTTT.

This clonotype has at least ten counts. The chain joins TRBV20-1 to TRBJ2-1, with TRBD2 matching 8 bases. V lost 1 base to trimming and J lost 8 bases; unmatched junction nucleotides: 7. Germline V gives CDR1 DFQATT, CDR2 SNEGSKA (reference sequence). The CDR3 consists of 14 residues. The DNA of the CDR3 is TGCAGTGCTAGAGGGGAGCGGGGGTACGATGAGCAGTTCTTC. It translates to CSARGERGYDEQFF.

In the case of this clonotype: A much larger clonotype is one base distant, so this may be a read error. The CDR3 loop is CASGNTGELSF. CDR3 in DNA: TGTGCCAGCGGGAACACCGGGGAGCTGTCTTTT. V gene TRBV2 combines with J gene TRBJ2-2; D may be TRBD2 (5 bases). The CDR3 covers 11 residues. Germline V gives CDR1 SNHLY, CDR2 FYNNEI.

This clonotype was observed a single time. This likely reflects a read error, since a far larger clone is one base away. The chain employs TRBV6-5 and TRBJ2-1; 9 bases map to TRBD2. Germline V CDR1 and CDR2: MNHEY, SVGAGI. The CDR3 is 16 residues long. The J segment lost 4 bases and the V segment lost 5 bases, leaving 9 bases of the junction unmatched. The CDR3 DNA sequence: TGTGCCAGCAGTGATGGCGGGGGGGCCAATTACAATGAGCAGTTCTTC. Translation gives CASSDGGGANYNEQFF.

This clonotype occurred many times. The chain recombines TRBV4-1 with TRBJ2-6; no clear D gene. CDR3 length: 16 amino acids. Trimming removed 1 base at V and 1 base at J, with 8 bases between. Germline CDR1 is MGHRA and CDR2 is YSYEKL. DNA of the CDR3: TGCGCCAGCAGCCAAGTTCAGCTTTCTGGGGCCAACGTCCTGACTTTC. This codes for CASSQVQLSGANVLTF.

This clonotype has a count of ten or more. This rearrangement joins TRBV5-4 to TRBJ2-3, with 9 nucleotides matching TRBD2. The CDR3 spans 15 residues. J gave up 4 bases and V 0 bases, and 3 bases lay outside the gene matches. Germline V gene sequence: CDR1 SGHNT, CDR2 YYREEE (reference sequence). The DNA of the CDR3 is TGTGCCAGCAGCTTGGCGGTAGCGGGGGCAGATACGCAGTATTTT. Residues: CASSLAVAGADTQYF.

The table lists this clonotype with a few counts. The rearrangement joins TRBV6-5 to TRBJ2-7; 7 nucleotides agree with TRBD1. CDR3 size: 16 residues. Per germline, CDR1 MNHEY and CDR2 SVGAGI. V dropped 0 bases and J dropped 5; count of bases not matched to a gene: 10. The CDR3 protein is CASSYSITGVFDEQYF. The CDR3 nucleotides are TGTGCCAGCAGTTACTCGATAACAGGGGTTTTCGACGAGCAGTACTTC.

This clonotype occurred many times. The V and J genes are TRBV10-3 and TRBJ1-5; TRBD1 might be the D (5 bases). The CDR3 covers 14 residues. Germline lookup yields CDR1 ENHRY and CDR2 SYGVKD. Deletions cut 2 bases from V and 11 bases from J, with 16 bases between. The CDR3 coding sequence is TGTGCCATCAGTGAGGGCGTAGGGGATCGAACCCAGCATTTT. Residues: CAISEGVGDRTQHF.

This clonotype was detected many times. The chain uses TRBV29-1 and TRBJ1-1; D remains ambiguous. The CDR3 is 13 amino acids. Germline loops: CDR1 SQVTM, CDR2 ANQGSEA. Trimming stripped 6 bases from V and 1 base from J, with 12 bases between. The CDR3 here is CSVLQSRNTEAFF. The CDR3 coding sequence is TGCAGCGTCTTACAGAGCCGGAACACTGAAGCTTTCTTT.

This clonotype was recorded at least ten times. J is TRBJ1-1 and V is TRBV2, with D perhaps TRBD1 (6 bases). With 5 bases removed from V and 8 bases from J, the gap between germline ends came to 12 bases. This CDR3 is built from 12 residues. Germline assignment: CDR1 SNHLY and CDR2 FYNNEI. CDR3 loop: CASSWTVWEAFF. DNA of the CDR3: TGTGCCAGCAGTTGGACAGTTTGGGAAGCTTTCTTT.

This clonotype has ten or more counts. The rearrangement uses TRBV19 and TRBJ1-1; D remains unclear. V shed 3 bases and J shed 4 bases, with 9 bases lying between them. CDR1 LNHDA and CDR2 SQIVND come from the germline V gene (reference sequence). The CDR3 sequence is 13 residues long. The CDR3 bases are TGTGCCAGTAGTATTGGGGTGGGCACTGAAGCTTTCTTT. Encoded protein: CASSIGVGTEAFF.

V usage is TRBV7-9 and J usage is TRBJ1-2; TRBD1 agrees at 7 bases. The germline V gene has CDR1 SEHNR and CDR2 FQNEAQ (reference sequence). V was clipped by 1 base and J by 3 bases; unmatched bases: 2. The CDR3 has 14 residues. CDR3 region: CASSLVGQDYGYTF. The CDR3 DNA reads TGTGCCAGCAGCTTAGTCGGACAGGACTATGGCTACACCTTC.

This clonotype was seen ten or more times. CDR3 loop: CASSQDRQGSYEQYF. The DNA of the CDR3 is TGCGCCAGCAGCCAAGATCGACAGGGCTCCTACGAGCAGTACTTC. V gene TRBV4-1 combines with J gene TRBJ2-7, with TRBD1 matching 7 bases. J lost 0 bases, V lost 0 bases, and 2 bases had no gene match. This CDR3 comprises 15 residues. Germline assignment: CDR1 MGHRA and CDR2 YSYEKL.

The table lists this clonotype with many counts. The gene calls are TRBV24-1 and TRBJ2-3; TRBD2 matches at 8 bases. This CDR3 is built from 16 residues. The ends lost 2 bases at V and 5 bases at J; junction bases unmatched: 8. The germline gives CDR1 KGHDR, CDR2 SFDVKD. The DNA of the CDR3 is TGTGCCACCAGTGATTCTACGGGACTAGGACTAGATACGCAGTATTTT. It is translated as CATSDSTGLGLDTQYF.

The table lists this clonotype with many counts. This may be a read error: a much more frequent sequence differs by one nucleotide. V usage is TRBV7-2 and J usage is TRBJ2-1; weak D call: TRBD2 (6 bases). Germline loops: CDR1 SGHTA, CDR2 FQGNSA. The CDR3 is made up of 13 amino acids. The CDR3 sequence: CASSSRLDNGQFF. Written as DNA, the CDR3 is TGTGCCAGCAGCTCCAGACTAGACAATGGGCAGTTCTTC. The full variable domain, rest sourced from reference TRBV7-2 and TRBJ2-1, is GAGVSQSPSNKVTEKGKDVELRCDPISGHTALYWYRQSLGQGLEFLIYFQGNSAPDKSGLPSDRFSAERTGGSVSTLTIQRTQQEDSAVYLCASSSRLDNGQFFGPGTRLTVL.

Note on this clonotype: This sequence may be a read error, since a much larger clone differs from it by one base. The chain combines TRBV6-6 with TRBJ2-3; D perhaps matches TRBD1 (5 bases). Germline-derived CDR1 and CDR2 are MNHNY and SVGAGI (reference sequence). The length of the CDR3 is 13 residues. The CDR3 is CDSTQGWTDTQYF. Here the CDR3 DNA reads TGTGACAGCACTCAGGGTTGGACGGATACGCAGTATTTT.

This clonotype was observed at least ten times. This rearrangement joins TRBV4-1 to TRBJ2-3; 7 positions match TRBD2. CDR3 length: 14 amino acids. The germline CDR1 and CDR2 sequences are MGHRA and YSYEKL. Germline trimming cut 1 base from V and 6 bases from J; bases unmatched to any gene: 4. For the CDR3, the DNA is TGCGCCAGCAGCCAAGGACGGGAGGCGGATACGCAGTATTTT. As protein: CASSQGREADTQYF.

On this clonotype: This sequence may be a read error, since a much larger clone differs from it by one base. The V and J genes are TRBV25-1 and TRBJ1-1; D is unclear. Germline CDR1 and CDR2: MGHDK and SYGVNS. This CDR3 is built from 14 residues. V lost 9 bases and J 1 base, leaving 15 bases between the germline ends. In DNA form, the CDR3 reads TGTGCCAGTACCCCAGAGGGATCGAACACTGAAGCTTTCTTT. It encodes CASTPEGSNTEAFF.

This clonotype has a handful of counts. The chain recombines TRBV28 with TRBJ2-7; a possible D gene is TRBD1 (6 bases). The CDR3 loop spans 14 amino acids. The germline V gene has CDR1 MDHEN and CDR2 SYDVKM. V shed 6 bases and J shed 2 bases, with 14 bases lying between them. The CDR3 reads CASRTDSRPYEQYF. DNA for the CDR3: TGTGCCAGCAGGACGGACAGCCGCCCCTACGAGCAGTACTTC.

Comment on this clonotype: This may be a read error: a much more frequent sequence differs by one nucleotide. Since the CDR3 does not end with the conserved phenylalanine or tryptophan, this likely comes from a read error. The chain links TRBV7-2 to TRBJ2-1; unclear D gene. The CDR3 runs 15 residues. CDR1 and CDR2 (germline): SGHTA, FQGNSA. V lost 1 base and J 6 bases, leaving 13 bases between the germline ends. The CDR3 loop reads CASSLEKGKGNEQFL. CDR3 DNA: TGTGCCAGCAGCTTAGAAAAGGGAAAAGGCAATGAGCAGTTCCTC.

This clonotype was detected many times. The chain employs TRBV6-2 or TRBV6-3 and TRBJ1-5, with D possibly matching TRBD1 (5 bases). CDR3 size: 15 residues. Between the trimmed V and J ends, which lost 3 bases and 5 bases, there was a span of 14 bases. Germline loops: CDR1 MNHEY, CDR2 SVGEGT. The CDR3 DNA reads as TGTGCCAGCAGTTATCACCGGGACGGTGATCAGCCCCAGCATTTT. Amino acid sequence: CASSYHRDGDQPQHF.

To note about this clonotype: At one of its ends the junction is not consistent with the germline gene, which may arise from a read error. This chain links TRBV12-3 or TRBV12-4 with TRBJ2-7; D call uncertain. The CDR3 consists of 13 residues. The DNA for the CDR3 is TGTACCAGCAGTTTAGTTCTGGGCTACGAGCAGTACTTC. Amino acid sequence: CTSSLVLGYEQYF.

Many counts were recorded for this clonotype. The chain is built from TRBV5-1 and TRBJ2-3; D is perhaps TRBD1 (6 bases). Germline CDR1 reads SGHRS; CDR2 reads YFSETQ. The V gene lost 4 bases and the J gene lost 2 bases, with 11 bases spanning the gap. This CDR3 spans 14 amino acids. CDR3 residues: CASSLGQNTDTQYF. DNA for the CDR3: TGCGCCAGCAGCCTTGGACAGAACACAGATACGCAGTATTTT.

This clonotype was observed at least ten times. The gene calls are TRBV28 and TRBJ2-7, with no clear D. The CDR3 extends over 12 amino acids. Per the germline V gene, CDR1 is MDHEN and CDR2 is SYDVKM. The germline V and J ends were trimmed by 6 bases and 6 bases, with 12 bases remaining between them. The CDR3 region has the DNA TGTGCCAGCAGCGCCGTGTCTGCCGAGCAGTACTTC. Translated, it gives CASSAVSAEQYF.

As to this clonotype: A single base separates this from a much larger clone, so it may be a read error. The chain has TRBV4-1 and TRBJ2-1; no reliable D call. There are 16 residues in the CDR3. Per the germline V gene, CDR1 is MGHRA and CDR2 is YSYEKL. The V end lost 1 base, the J end lost 3 bases, and 13 bases lay between the germline ends. CDR3 DNA sequence: TGCGCCAGCAGCCAAGTTGGGATGATAAGCTACAATGAGCAGTTCTTC. Protein sequence: CASSQVGMISYNEQFF.

With respect to this clonotype: A much larger clone sits a single nucleotide away, making a read error possible. Since no conserved phenylalanine or tryptophan closes the CDR3, a read error is the likely cause. No DNA is shown, since the ends of the CDR3 on it are uncertain; the CDR3 is the one TCRdb lists. The chain carries TRBV12-3 or TRBV12-4 and TRBJ2-7; TRBD1, as called in the table, went unchecked against the DNA. The CDR3 has 12 residues if both end residues are counted. CDR3: CASSLRTGGEYS.

This clonotype was seen many times. This chain uses TRBV20-1 with TRBJ1-1; no clear D. This CDR3 spans 11 amino acids. Germline V gene data show CDR1 as DFQATT and CDR2 as SNEGSKA (reference sequence). The V and J ends lost 8 bases and 1 base respectively, with 8 bases between them. The CDR3 nucleotides are TGCAGTCAACAGCCGAACACTGAAGCTTTCTTT. Residues: CSQQPNTEAFF.